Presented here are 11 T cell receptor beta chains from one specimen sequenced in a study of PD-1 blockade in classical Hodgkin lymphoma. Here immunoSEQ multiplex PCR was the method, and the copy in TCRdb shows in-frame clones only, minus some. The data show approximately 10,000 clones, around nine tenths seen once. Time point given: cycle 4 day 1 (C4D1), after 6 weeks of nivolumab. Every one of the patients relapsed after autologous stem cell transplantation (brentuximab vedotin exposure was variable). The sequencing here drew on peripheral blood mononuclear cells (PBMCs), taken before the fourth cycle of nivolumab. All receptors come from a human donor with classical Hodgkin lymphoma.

The CDR3 sequence is CASSPPGYGYTF. CDR3 in DNA: TGTGCCAGCAGCCCCCCGGGGTATGGCTACACCTTC. The chain carries TRBV7-2 and TRBJ1-2; no firm D call. Deletions cut 5 bases from V and 5 bases from J, with 9 bases between. Per the germline V gene, CDR1 is SGHTA and CDR2 is FQGNSA. The CDR3 has 12 amino acids.

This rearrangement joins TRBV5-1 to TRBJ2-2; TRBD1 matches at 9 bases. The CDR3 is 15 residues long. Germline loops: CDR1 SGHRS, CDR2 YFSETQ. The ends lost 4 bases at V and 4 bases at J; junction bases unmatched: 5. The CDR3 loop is CASSLGQGSTGELFF. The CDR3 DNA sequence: TGCGCCAGCAGCCTCGGACAGGGGTCCACCGGGGAGCTGTTTTTT.

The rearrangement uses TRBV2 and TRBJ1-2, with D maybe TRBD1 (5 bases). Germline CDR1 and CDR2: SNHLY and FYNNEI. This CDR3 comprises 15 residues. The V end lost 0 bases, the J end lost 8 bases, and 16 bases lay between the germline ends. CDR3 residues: CASSEAQAGNGGYTF. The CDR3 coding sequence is TGTGCCAGCAGTGAAGCGCAGGCAGGGAACGGCGGCTACACCTTC.

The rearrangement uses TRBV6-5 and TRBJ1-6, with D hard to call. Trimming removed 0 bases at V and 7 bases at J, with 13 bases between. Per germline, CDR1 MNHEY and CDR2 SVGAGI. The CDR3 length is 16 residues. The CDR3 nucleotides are TGTGCCAGCAGTTACTCCGGGAAGCCTGGGAATTCACCCCTCCACTTT. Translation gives CASSYSGKPGNSPLHF.

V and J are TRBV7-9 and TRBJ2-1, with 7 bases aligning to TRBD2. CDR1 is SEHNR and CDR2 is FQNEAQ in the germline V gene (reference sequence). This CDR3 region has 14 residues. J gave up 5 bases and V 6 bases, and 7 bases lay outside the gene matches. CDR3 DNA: TGTGCCAGCAGGCCGCCAGGGACTAACAATGAGCAGTTCTTC. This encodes CASRPPGTNNEQFF.

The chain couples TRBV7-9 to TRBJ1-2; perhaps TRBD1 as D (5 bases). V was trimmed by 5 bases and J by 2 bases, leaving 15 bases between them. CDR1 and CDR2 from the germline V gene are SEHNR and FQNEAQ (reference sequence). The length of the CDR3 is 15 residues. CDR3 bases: TGTGCCAGCAGCCCCGGACAAGGGGCGAACTATGGCTACACCTTC. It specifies CASSPGQGANYGYTF.

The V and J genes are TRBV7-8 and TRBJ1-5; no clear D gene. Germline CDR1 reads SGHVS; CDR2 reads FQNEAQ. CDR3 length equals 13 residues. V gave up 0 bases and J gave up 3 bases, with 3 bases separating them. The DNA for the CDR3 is TGTGCCAGCAGCTTAGCGAACAATCAGCCCCAGCATTTT. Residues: CASSLANNQPQHF.

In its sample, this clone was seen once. The CDR3 nucleotides are TGTGCCAGCAGCGTAGACGGGCTGGCTTCACCCCTCCACTTT. Residues: CASSVDGLASPLHF. J is TRBJ1-6 and V is TRBV9; no clear D. CDR1 is SGDLS and CDR2 is YYNGEE in the germline V gene. The CDR3 is 14 amino acids. V lost 0 bases to trimming and J lost 9 bases, with 10 bases between them.

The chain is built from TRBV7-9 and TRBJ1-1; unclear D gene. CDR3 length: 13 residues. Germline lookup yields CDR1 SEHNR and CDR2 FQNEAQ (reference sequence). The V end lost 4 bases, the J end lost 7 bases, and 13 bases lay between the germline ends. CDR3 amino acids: CASSSGPGDEAFF. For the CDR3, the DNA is TGTGCCAGCAGCTCCGGACCCGGGGATGAAGCTTTCTTT. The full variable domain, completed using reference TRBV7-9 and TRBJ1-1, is DTGVSQNPRHKITKRGQNVTFRCDPISEHNRLYWYRQTLGQGPEFLTYFQNEAQLEKSRLLSDRFSAERPKGSFSTLEIQRTEQGDSAMYLCASSSGPGDEAFFGQGTRLTVV.

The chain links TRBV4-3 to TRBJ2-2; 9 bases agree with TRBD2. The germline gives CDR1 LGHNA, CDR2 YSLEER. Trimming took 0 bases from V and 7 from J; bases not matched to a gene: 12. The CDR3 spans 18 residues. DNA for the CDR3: TGCGCCAGCAGCCAAGAGGAAGGACTAGCGTATCGGGGCGGGGAGCTGTTTTTT. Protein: CASSQEEGLAYRGGELFF.

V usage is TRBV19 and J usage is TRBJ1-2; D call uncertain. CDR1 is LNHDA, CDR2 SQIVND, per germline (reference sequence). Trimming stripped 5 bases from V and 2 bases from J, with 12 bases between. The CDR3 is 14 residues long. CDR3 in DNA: TGTGCCAGTAGTCCCCCGGGAGGGAACTATGGCTACACCTTC. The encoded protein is CASSPPGGNYGYTF.